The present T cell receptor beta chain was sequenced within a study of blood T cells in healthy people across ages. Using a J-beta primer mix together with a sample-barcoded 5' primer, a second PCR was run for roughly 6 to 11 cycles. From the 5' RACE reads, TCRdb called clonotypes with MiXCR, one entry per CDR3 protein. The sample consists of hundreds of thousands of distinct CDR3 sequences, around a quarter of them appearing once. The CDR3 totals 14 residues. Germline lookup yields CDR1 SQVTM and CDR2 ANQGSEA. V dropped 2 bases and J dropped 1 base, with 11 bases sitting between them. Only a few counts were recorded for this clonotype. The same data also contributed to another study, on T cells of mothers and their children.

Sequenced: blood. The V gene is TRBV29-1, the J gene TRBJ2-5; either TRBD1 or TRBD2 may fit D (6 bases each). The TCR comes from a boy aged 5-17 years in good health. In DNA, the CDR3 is TGCAGCGTTGAATCAGGAGGGGGCCAAGAGACCCAGTACTTC. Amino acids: CSVESGGGQETQYF.